Listed here are 7 T cell receptor beta chains from one sample, sequenced in a study of cytomegalovirus exposure and HLA in healthy donors. TCRdb's copy holds only in-frame clones and misses some; the assay was immunoSEQ multiplex PCR. Of 200,000 to 250,000 clones listed, 80% to 95% are singletons. The sequenced sample consisted of PBMCs. These receptors were obtained from a woman younger than 35 in good health and CMV-seronegative.

V usage is TRBV6-1 and J usage is TRBJ1-2; D perhaps matches TRBD1 (6 bases). This CDR3 contains 14 residues. From germline, CDR1 is MNHNS and CDR2 SASEGT. Trimming took 1 base from V and 5 from J, leaving 11 bases between them. CDR3 coding DNA: TGTGCCAGCAGTGAAGGGACAGACAGATATGGCTACACCTTC. This codes for CASSEGTDRYGYTF.

This chain connects TRBV30 to TRBJ2-3; 10 bases are a match to TRBD1. The CDR3 is 14 residues long. Germline V lookup: CDR1 GTSNPN, CDR2 SVGIG (reference sequence). Trimming cost V 2 bases and J 3 bases; bases outside gene matches: 2. The CDR3 DNA is TGTGCCTGGAGTCGGACAGGGGGAACAGATACGCAGTATTTT. As protein: CAWSRTGGTDTQYF.

The CDR3 DNA reads TGTGCCAGCAGCTCTACCATCCCCAGAGACAGCCTCAATGAGCAGTTCTTC. Protein: CASSSTIPRDSLNEQFF. The chain couples TRBV7-9 to TRBJ2-1, with a possible D match to TRBD1 (5 bases). V lost 4 bases and J 6 bases, leaving 22 bases between the germline ends. There are 17 residues in the CDR3. The germline CDR1 and CDR2 sequences are SEHNR and FQNEAQ (reference sequence).

The chain links TRBV7-8 to TRBJ1-2, with TRBD1 as a possible D gene (5 bases). From germline, CDR1 is SGHVS and CDR2 FQNEAQ. The CDR3 loop spans 15 amino acids. The germline V and J ends were trimmed by 5 bases and 0 bases, with 13 bases remaining between them. The CDR3 DNA reads as TGTGCCAGCAGCCTGGGCAGGGAACCTAACTATGGCTACACCTTC. Its protein product is CASSLGREPNYGYTF.

CDR3 region: CASSFNRVGDTEAFF. The CDR3 DNA reads as TGCGCCAGCAGCTTTAACAGGGTTGGCGACACTGAAGCTTTCTTT. This rearrangement joins TRBV5-1 to TRBJ1-1; tentatively, D is TRBD1 (6 bases). Germline V gives CDR1 SGHRS, CDR2 YFSETQ. The CDR3 sequence is 15 residues long. V lost 2 bases and J 3 bases, leaving 14 bases between the germline ends. Variable domain in full (rest from reference TRBV5-1 and TRBJ1-1): KAGVTQTPRYLIKTRGQQVTLSCSPISGHRSVSWYQQTPGQGLQFLFEYFSETQRNKGNFPGRFSGRQFSNSRSEMNVSTLELGDSALYLCASSFNRVGDTEAFFGQGTRLTVV.

The V call is TRBV6-5, the J call TRBJ1-2; D might be TRBD1 (5 bases). V lost 6 bases to trimming and J lost 6 bases, with 11 bases between them. Per germline, CDR1 MNHEY and CDR2 SVGAGI. The CDR3 spans 12 residues. CDR3 bases: TGTGCCAGCAGCTGGACGGGGGATGGCTACACCTTC. The encoded protein is CASSWTGDGYTF.

This clone appeared once. The rearrangement uses TRBV11-2 and TRBJ2-1; TRBD2 matches 7 bases. The CDR3 has 14 amino acids. Germline assignment: CDR1 SGHAT and CDR2 FQNNGV. V lost 0 bases to trimming and J lost 9 bases; unmatched junction nucleotides: 5. The CDR3 bases are TGTGCCAGCAGCTTAGAGCGGGAGCCGGGTGAGCAGTTCTTC. Residues: CASSLEREPGEQFF. Supplemented by reference TRBV11-2 and TRBJ2-1, the full variable domain reads EAGVAQSPRYKIIEKRQSVAFWCNPISGHATLYWYQQILGQGPKLLIQFQNNGVVDDSQLPKDRFSAERLKGVDSTLKIQPAKLEDSAVYLCASSLEREPGEQFFGPGTRLTVL.